The entry below gives a single T cell receptor (beta chain) sequence along with its context. The CDR3 sequence is 14 residues long. V lost 8 bases, J lost 0 bases, and 8 bases stayed unmatched. Sequencing was performed with immunoSEQ multiplex PCR; in TCRdb, only in-frame clones are kept and a portion is missing. The sample holds 2 million to 2.5 million clones, approximately 93% seen once. This entry belongs to a study of shared clonotypes between healthy human individuals. This TCR was recovered from a young man in good health. Some clones in this sample may be carry-over from other donors' samples. The chain joins TRBV5-3 to TRBJ2-7, with 7 bases that match TRBD1. TRBV5-3 is recorded as an ORF, its role being uncertain. What was sequenced was naive CD4+ T cells from PBMCs. Subset: CD45RA+ positively selected. This CDR3 reads CASSLGQASYEQYF. CDR3 bases: TGTGCCAGCAGCCTTGGACAGGCCTCCTACGAGCAGTACTTC.